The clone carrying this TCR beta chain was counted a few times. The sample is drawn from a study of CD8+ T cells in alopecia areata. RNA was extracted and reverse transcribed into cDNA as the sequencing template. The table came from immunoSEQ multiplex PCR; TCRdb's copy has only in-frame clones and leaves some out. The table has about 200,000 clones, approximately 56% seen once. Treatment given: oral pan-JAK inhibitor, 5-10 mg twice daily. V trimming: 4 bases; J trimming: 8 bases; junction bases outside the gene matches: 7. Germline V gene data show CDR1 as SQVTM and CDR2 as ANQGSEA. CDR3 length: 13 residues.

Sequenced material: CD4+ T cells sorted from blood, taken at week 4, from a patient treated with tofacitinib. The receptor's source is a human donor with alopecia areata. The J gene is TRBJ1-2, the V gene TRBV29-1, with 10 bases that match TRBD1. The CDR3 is CSVATGTGVGYTF. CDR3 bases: TGCAGCGTTGCGACCGGGACAGGGGTCGGCTACACCTTC.